This T cell receptor (beta chain) is drawn from a study of shared clonotypes between healthy human individuals. Study conclusions and caveats: Sorted-subset sequencing was shown by rarefaction to be incomplete despite large depth.

The germline V gene has CDR1 MNHEY and CDR2 SVGAGI. V was trimmed by 2 bases and J by 2 bases, leaving 16 bases between them. The CDR3 spans 16 residues. On this clone: Its target is unknown.

Sequencing was at deep level. Authors' analysis steps: Because ImmunoSEQ provided only junction sequences with no quality scores, the filtering differed. Profiling relied on immunoSEQ multiplex PCR, and the TCRdb table lists in-frame clones only, not all of them. V and J calls and clone size come straight from that table; D and trimming were deduced from the DNA. The profile covers a few million clones, with around 92% appearing a single time and more than 0.35% taken by the ten largest. Those who donated were healthy HIV-negative adults, with no recent acute infections or vaccinations reported. The chain carries TRBV6-5 and TRBJ2-7; no definite D call. The sequenced material came from naive CD4+ T cells from PBMCs. As to subset: CD45RA+ positively selected. The source of this sequence is a man between 18 and 35 years old in good health. Some clones in this sample may be carry-over from other donors' samples. Here the CDR3 reads CASSYASWAVPYEQYF. The CDR3 DNA reads TGTGCCAGCAGTTACGCCTCTTGGGCAGTCCCCTACGAGCAGTACTTC.